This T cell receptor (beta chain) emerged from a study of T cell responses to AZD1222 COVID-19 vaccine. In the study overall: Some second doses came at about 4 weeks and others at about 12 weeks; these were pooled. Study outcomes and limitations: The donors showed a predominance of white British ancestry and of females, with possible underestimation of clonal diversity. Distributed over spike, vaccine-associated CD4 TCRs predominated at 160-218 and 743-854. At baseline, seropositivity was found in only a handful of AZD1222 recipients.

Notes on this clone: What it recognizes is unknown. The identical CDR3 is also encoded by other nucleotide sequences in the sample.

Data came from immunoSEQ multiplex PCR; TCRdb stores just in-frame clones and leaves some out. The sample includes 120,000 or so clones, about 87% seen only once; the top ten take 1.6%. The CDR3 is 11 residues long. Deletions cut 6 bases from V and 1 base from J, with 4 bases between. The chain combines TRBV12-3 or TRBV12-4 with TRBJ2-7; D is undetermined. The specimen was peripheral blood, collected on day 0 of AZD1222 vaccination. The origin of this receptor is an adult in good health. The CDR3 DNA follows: TGTGCCAGCAGCTCATCCTACGAGCAGTACTTC. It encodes CASSSSYEQYF.